This TCR beta chain was captured by sequencing in a study of blood T cells in healthy people across ages. A second PCR of about 6 to 12 cycles used a sample-barcoded 5' primer and a J-beta primer mix. TCRdb analysed the 5' RACE reads with MiXCR anew, one entry per CDR3 protein. Counted here are around 600,000 distinct CDR3 sequences, 47% occurring once; the ten biggest clones make up approximately 23%. V lost 4 bases to trimming and J lost 2 bases; unmatched junction nucleotides: 2. Germline V gene sequence: CDR1 ENHRY, CDR2 SYGVKD. This CDR3 has 15 residues. On this clonotype itself: The target antigen is unknown.

General observations from the study: Age advanced and TCR beta diversity per million T cells fell, roughly linearly.

This TCR was sampled from a man older than 75 in good health. What was sequenced was blood. V usage is TRBV10-3 and J usage is TRBJ1-5; 10 nucleotides match TRBD1. CDR3 protein: CAISAGTGGNQPQHF. Here the CDR3 DNA reads TGTGCCATCAGTGCGGGGACAGGGGGCAATCAGCCCCAGCATTTT.